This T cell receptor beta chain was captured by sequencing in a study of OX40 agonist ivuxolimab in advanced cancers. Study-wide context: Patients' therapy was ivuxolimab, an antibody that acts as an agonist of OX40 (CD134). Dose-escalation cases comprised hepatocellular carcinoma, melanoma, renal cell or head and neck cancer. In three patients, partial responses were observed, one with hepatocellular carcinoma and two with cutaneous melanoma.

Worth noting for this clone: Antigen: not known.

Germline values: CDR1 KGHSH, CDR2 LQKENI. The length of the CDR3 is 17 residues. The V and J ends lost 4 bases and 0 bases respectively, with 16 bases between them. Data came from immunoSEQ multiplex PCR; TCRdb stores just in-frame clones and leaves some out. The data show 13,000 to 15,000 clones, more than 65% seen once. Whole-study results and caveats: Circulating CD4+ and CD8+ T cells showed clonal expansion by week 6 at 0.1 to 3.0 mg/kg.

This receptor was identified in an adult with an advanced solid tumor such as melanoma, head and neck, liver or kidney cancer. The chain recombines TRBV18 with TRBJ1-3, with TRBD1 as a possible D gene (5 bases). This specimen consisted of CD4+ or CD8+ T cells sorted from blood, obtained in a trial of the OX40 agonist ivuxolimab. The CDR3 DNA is TGTGCCAGCTCACTGGGGACCCCACAGTACTCTGGAAACACCATATATTTT. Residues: CASSLGTPQYSGNTIYF.